The rows below give T cell receptor beta chains drawn from one sample of a study of post-analysis software for immune sequencing data. One entry per CDR3 protein results from TCRdb running MiXCR on the PCR reads. Of approximately 570,000 distinct CDR3 sequences listed, 40% to 50% were seen once; the top ten hold over 1.5%. Sequencing input: blood. The source of these receptors is a girl aged 5-17 years with multiple sclerosis. Each CDR3 is given with its conserved first and last residue. D genes are given only for firm matches. Size values are once, few and many counts, or a class for expanded clones, and some rows have none.

d_gene | j_gene | v_gene | abundance | CDR3nt | CDR3aa
TRBD1 | TRBJ2-7 | TRBV12-3/TRBV12-4 | few | TGTGCCAGCAGTCCCACAGGGGGCGTCTTCTACGAGCAGTACTTC | CASSPTGGVFYEQYF
TRBD2 | TRBJ2-1 | TRBV7-9 | - | TGTGCCAGCAGCTTAGGTGCTAGCGGGTCAGCAGAGCAGTTCTTC | CASSLGASGSAEQFF
- | TRBJ2-3 | TRBV2 | - | TGTGCCAGCAGCCAGACTAGGACCGCAGATACGCAGTATTTT | CASSQTRTADTQYF
TRBD2 | TRBJ2-7 | TRBV12-3/TRBV12-4 | - | TGTGCCAGCAGTTTACTAGCGGGCTCCTACAATGAGCAGTACTTC | CASSLLAGSYNEQYF
TRBD2 | TRBJ2-1 | TRBV4-1 | few | TGCGCCAGCAGCCAGCCCCTATATAGCGGGATGTACAATGAGCAGTTCTTC | CASSQPLYSGMYNEQFF
TRBD2 | TRBJ2-5 | TRBV20-1 | - | TGCAGTGCTGTACGGCTAGCGGGGGGCCGTCGGGAGACCCAGTACTTC | CSAVRLAGGRRETQYF
TRBD1 | TRBJ1-6 | TRBV11-2 | few | TGTGCCAGCAGCCCAATCCGGACAGGGAAGAATTCACCCCTCCACTTT | CASSPIRTGKNSPLHF
- | TRBJ2-1 | TRBV24-1 | - | TGTGCCACCAGTGATTTGCGGGGCTCCTACAATGAGCAGTTCTTC | CATSDLRGSYNEQFF
- | TRBJ2-3 | TRBV11-2 | - | TGTGCCAGCAGCTTTCCTTTTACCGCAGCTCACACAGATACGCAGTATTTT | CASSFPFTAAHTDTQYF
- | TRBJ1-2 | TRBV3-1 | few | TGTGCCAGCAGCCAAGAGGAAACCCATGGCTACACCTTC | CASSQEETHGYTF
TRBD2 | TRBJ2-3 | TRBV2 | - | TGTGCCAGCAGTGAGGGGACTAGCGGGTTCACAGATACGCAGTATTTT | CASSEGTSGFTDTQYF
- | TRBJ2-4 | TRBV12-3/TRBV12-4 | - | TGTGCCAGCAGTTTAGACCAAGCCAAAAACATTCAGTACTTC | CASSLDQAKNIQYF
TRBD1 | TRBJ1-5 | TRBV27 | few | TGTGCCAGCAGTCTCCTTGGGACAGAGAGGGATCAGCCCCAGCATTTT | CASSLLGTERDQPQHF
- | TRBJ1-6 | TRBV12-3/TRBV12-4 | - | TGTGCCAGCAGCCCACGACGGGGGCGGGATTCACCCCTCCACTTT | CASSPRRGRDSPLHF
- | TRBJ2-3 | TRBV5-1 | - | TGCGCCAGCAGCTTGAGACTAACGGGTACCACAGATACGCAGTATTTT | CASSLRLTGTTDTQYF
- | TRBJ1-6 | TRBV13 | - | TGTGCCAGCAGCTTTTACCCTTCACCCCTCCACTTT | CASSFYPSPLHF
TRBD1 | TRBJ1-5 | TRBV27 | - | TGTGCCAGCACCCCAGGGGGGAGCAATCAGCCCCAGCATTTT | CASTPGGSNQPQHF
- | TRBJ2-5 | TRBV7-8 | few | TGTGCCAGCAGCATAGGTCGGGCCAGGGACTGGACCCAGTACTTC | CASSIGRARDWTQYF
- | TRBJ2-6 | TRBV5-1 | few | TGCGCCAGCAGCTTGCACGGGGCTGGGGCCAACGTCCTGACTTTC | CASSLHGAGANVLTF
- | TRBJ2-7 | TRBV7-2 | - | TGTGCCAGCAGCTTAGCGTTCAGGGATCACGAGCAGTACTTC | CASSLAFRDHEQYF
TRBD2 | TRBJ2-3 | TRBV3-1 | - | TGTGCCAGCAGCCACGCGGGGGGGCTAGGAGATACGCAGTATTTT | CASSHAGGLGDTQYF
- | TRBJ1-5 | TRBV18 | - | TGTGCCAGCTCAACTGGACAGAGCGGAGCAATCAGCCCCCAGCATTTT | CASSTGQSGAISPQHF
- | TRBJ2-7 | TRBV5-1 | few | TGCGCCAGCAGTCCGGGGGCCGACCACTACGAGCAGTACTTC | CASSPGADHYEQYF
- | TRBJ1-2 | TRBV6-6 | few | TGTGCCAGCAGTCCGTCGCCTAACTATGGCTACACCTTC | CASSPSPNYGYTF
- | TRBJ1-2 | TRBV20-1 | - | TGCAGTGCTAGAGACGGGGTACCTAACTATGGCTACACCTTC | CSARDGVPNYGYTF
TRBD2 | TRBJ2-7 | TRBV20-1 | - | TGCAGTGCTAGACCAGTACCGGGACTAGCGGGGGGGATAAGTGTAGCCTACGAGCAGTACTTC | CSARPVPGLAGGISVAYEQYF
TRBD2 | TRBJ2-3 | TRBV7-8 | - | TGTGCCAGCAGCTGGGGGGGACTAGCGAGCACAGATACGCAGTATTTT | CASSWGGLASTDTQYF
- | TRBJ1-1 | TRBV4-1 | - | TGCGCCAGCAGCCAAGGCAGACTGACGAACACTGAAGCTTTCTTT | CASSQGRLTNTEAFF
- | TRBJ2-1 | TRBV3-1 | - | TGTGCCAGCAGCCAAGTGGAGCAGCAGGAGCAGTTCTTC | CASSQVEQQEQFF
- | TRBJ2-4 | TRBV7-9 | - | TGTGCCAGCAGCCCTGCAACGGCCAAAAACATTCAGTACTTC | CASSPATAKNIQYF
TRBD1 | TRBJ1-2 | TRBV5-1 | few | TGCGCCAGCAGCGTCGACAGGGGTTATCTTGGCTACACCTTC | CASSVDRGYLGYTF
- | TRBJ2-1 | TRBV2 | - | TGTGCCAGCAGGGAGGGCGTCTTGTACTACAATGAGCAGTTCTTC | CASREGVLYYNEQFF
TRBD1 | TRBJ2-4 | TRBV9 | - | TGTGCCAGCAGCCTTGGGACAGGTGTGGAGTCGGAGCAGTACTTC | CASSLGTGVESEQYF
- | TRBJ1-3 | TRBV20-1 | few | TGCAGTGCTAGAGGGACCGCGAGCTCTGGAAACACCATATATTTT | CSARGTASSGNTIYF
- | TRBJ2-7 | TRBV3-1 | - | TGTGCCAGCAGCCAAGCTCAGGAGCGTATTCCAAGGGACTACGAGCAGTACTTC | CASSQAQERIPRDYEQYF
- | TRBJ1-1 | TRBV2 | - | TGTGCCAGCAGTGATCAGGGAGGGACTGAAGCTTTCTTT | CASSDQGGTEAFF
- | TRBJ2-5 | TRBV21-1 | - | TGTGCCAGCAGCAACCTACGACAGGTCAAGGCACCCCAAGAGACCCAGTACTTC | CASSNLRQVKAPQETQYF
- | TRBJ2-7 | TRBV7-2 | - | TGTGCCAGCAGCCTCCACAGCCTAGGGGAGCAGTACTTC | CASSLHSLGEQYF
- | TRBJ2-1 | TRBV6-1 | few | TGTGCCAGCAGTGACCAGCGGACCGTCTACAATGAGCAGTTCTTC | CASSDQRTVYNEQFF
- | TRBJ1-1 | TRBV27 | - | TGTGCCAGCAGTTTATCCGGACCGATCACTGAAGCTTTCTTT | CASSLSGPITEAFF
- | TRBJ2-7 | TRBV15 | - | TGTGCCACCAGCATCATGGGCCGGAGATACAATGAGCAGTACTTC | CATSIMGRRYNEQYF
- | TRBJ2-1 | TRBV5-1 | - | TGCGCCAGCAGCCCCGGGGCCCTTTCCTACAATGAGCAGTTCTTC | CASSPGALSYNEQFF
- | TRBJ2-5 | TRBV6-5 | - | TGTGCCAGCAGCCTAGGGGTTATACAAAAGGAGCAGTACTTC | CASSLGVIQKEQYF
- | TRBJ2-3 | TRBV7-2 | few | TGTGCCAGCAGCGGGGACTCTCATTTCACAGATACGCAGTATTTT | CASSGDSHFTDTQYF
TRBD2 | TRBJ2-1 | TRBV9 | - | TGTGCCAGCAGCGTAGCCCCACTAGCGGGGGGGAACAATGAGCAGTTCTTC | CASSVAPLAGGNNEQFF
- | TRBJ1-5 | TRBV4-1 | - | TGCGCCAGCAGCCAAAGAGGGGCGAGCAATCAGCCCCAGCATTTT | CASSQRGASNQPQHF
TRBD2 | TRBJ2-1 | TRBV9 | few | TGTGCCAGCAGCGTAGATTTGCGGGAGGGCCTAACGAGCTCCTACAATGAGCAGTTCTTC | CASSVDLREGLTSSYNEQFF
TRBD1 | TRBJ1-1 | TRBV7-9 | - | TGTGCCAGCAGCTTCCAGGGGGTTGTGACCACTGAAGCTTTCTTT | CASSFQGVVTTEAFF
TRBD1 | TRBJ1-2 | TRBV15 | - | TGTGCCACCAGCGGGGGGACAGGAGACTATGGCTACACCTTC | CATSGGTGDYGYTF
- | TRBJ2-3 | TRBV10-2 | - | TGCGCCAGCAGTGAGGAGGTGCAAGGCACAGATACGCAGTATTTT | CASSEEVQGTDTQYF
TRBD1 | TRBJ2-7 | TRBV20-1 | - | TGCAGTGCCACACTTGGACAGGGGGCGCAGGTCTTCTCCTACGAGCAGTACTTC | CSATLGQGAQVFSYEQYF
TRBD1 | TRBJ1-1 | TRBV5-1 | - | TGCGCCAGCAGCACTAACAGGGGGGATGAAGCTTTCTTT | CASSTNRGDEAFF